The entry below describes one T cell receptor (beta chain). Its antigen is currently unknown. The data derive from a study of T cell responses to AZD1222 COVID-19 vaccine. Study details: Timing groups of about 4 and about 12 weeks for second doses were pooled.

The study, taken as a whole, reports: With two AZD1222 doses given, Spike-specific TCR breadth and depth both rose. Repertoires were obtained only post-peak T cell response. Baseline seropositivity characterized only a handful of AZD1222 recipients.

Only in-frame clones appear in the TCRdb table, and some are missing; sequencing was by immunoSEQ multiplex PCR. The sample gives over 110,000 clones, about 87% of which show up once; approximately 5.7% is in the top ten. Trimming took 0 bases from V and 1 from J; bases not matched to a gene: 1. Germline V lookup: CDR1 SGHTA, CDR2 FQGNSA. The CDR3 has 15 residues. This clonotype originated in an adult in good health. The sequenced sample was peripheral blood, obtained on day 0 of AZD1222 vaccination. The chain employs TRBV7-2 and TRBJ2-3; 7 positions agree with TRBD1. The CDR3 region is CASSLAQGGTDTQYF. For the CDR3, the DNA is TGTGCCAGCAGCTTAGCGCAGGGGGGCACAGATACGCAGTATTTT.